This T cell receptor beta chain was identified during a study of T cells expressing NK-cell markers. Study-wide background: Cells sorted as CD3+CD56+NKG2C+, CD3+CD56+NKG2C- and CD3+CD56-NKG2C+ T cells supplied the TCR beta repertoires.

As concerns this clonotype: Its antigen is still unknown.

Study outcomes and limitations: Topping the CD3+CD56-NKG2C+ fraction as well were these clonotypes, in a handful of donors.

Generation of TCR beta cDNA was performed by 5'RACE template switching incorporating UMIs. For each CDR3 protein, TCRdb gives one entry from its re-call of the 5' RACE reads, without DNA. The sample data list roughly 390,000 distinct CDR3 sequences. Sequenced input: blood T cells: a sorted CD56 or NKG2C T cell subset, CD4+ or CD8+ T cells, or bulk PBMC T cells (not recorded which). This TCR was sampled from a man aged 18-70 years in good health.

The CDR3 is CASSQLGQGNYGYTF. The chain is built from TRBV9 and TRBJ1-2; checking the TCRdb D call of TRBD1 is not possible without DNA. Germline V gene lookup returns CDR1 SGDLS and CDR2 YYNGEE. This CDR3 contains 15 residues.